This entry describes one T cell receptor (beta chain). The assay ran at deep level. Clones were sequenced by immunoSEQ multiplex PCR, and TCRdb holds only the in-frame ones, with some missing. This table holds about 490,000 clones, 70% to 85% found once. These data belong to a study of shared clonotypes between healthy human individuals. This CDR3 region has 14 residues. Trimming took off 4 bases at V and 5 bases at J, with 11 bases between the two ends. CDR1 LGHNA and CDR2 YNFKEQ come from the germline V gene. The rearrangement links TRBV4-2 to TRBJ1-4; possible D gene TRBD1, 6 bases. Sequencing was performed on PBMCs. This TCR came from a woman aged 40 to 55 in good health. Some clones in this sample may be carry-over from other donors' samples. CDR3 amino acids: CASSRGGENEKLFF. In nucleotides, the CDR3 is TGTGCCAGCAGCCGAGGGGGGGAGAATGAAAAACTGTTTTTT.